This T cell receptor beta chain appears in the sequencing data of a study of molecular identifiers for immune sequencing clone quantification. Points from the study as a whole: Clones above 20 RNA copies contained over 98% of effector molecules but under 1% of naive ones.

Making the bulk TCR libraries relied on previously described methods and listed TCR primers. Each CDR3 protein gets one entry after TCRdb re-called the PCR reads with MiXCR. The sample holds approximately 630,000 distinct CDR3 sequences; roughly 23% are singletons and the top ten take about 0.78%. CDR1 is KGHDR and CDR2 is SFDVKD in the germline V gene. Trimming shortened V by 2 bases and J by 7 bases, and 16 bases separated the two germline ends. The CDR3 is 15 amino acids. As to this clonotype: Its specificity is unknown.

Between about 20,000 and 1,100,000 sorted cells, with 10%, 30% or 50% RNA, yielded naive CD8 libraries. Naive CD8 T cells were picked out by sorting for CD8+CD4-CCR7+CD45RA+. The material sequenced was naive CD8+ T cells from blood, with Jurkat cell RNA spiked in. Indicated subset: FACS-sorted CD8+CD4-CCR7+CD45RA+ naive T cells. The V gene is TRBV24-1, the J gene TRBJ1-1; D is perhaps TRBD1 (5 bases). The receptor was isolated from a human donor in good health. Some libraries in this study had Jurkat cell RNA spiked in. The CDR3 sequence: CATSDSPRGRSEAFF. CDR3 nucleotide sequence: TGTGCCACCAGTGATTCACCGAGGGGACGGAGTGAAGCTTTCTTT.